The clone carrying this T cell receptor (beta chain) was detected only once. The data were taken from a study of Tregs in tolerant kidney transplant recipients. Sequenced by immunoSEQ multiplex PCR; TCRdb stores in-frame clones only, minus some. The table lists approximately 93,000 clones, 93% of them singletons. V dropped 6 bases and J dropped 5; count of bases not matched to a gene: 7. Germline V gene lookup returns CDR1 SEHNR and CDR2 FQNEAQ (reference sequence). CDR3 size: 15 residues. This chain uses TRBV7-9 with TRBJ2-3; TRBD2 matches 11 bases. This clonotype was obtained from a human donor who received a combined kidney and bone marrow transplant. Sequenced here: CD4+ T cells from blood, sampled before the transplant. The CDR3 DNA sequence: TGTGCCAGCAGTCGTAGCGGGGGGGCAGTAGATACGCAGTATTTT. This translates into CASSRSGGAVDTQYF.